What follows is one T cell receptor (beta chain) and its context. Sequencing was performed with immunoSEQ multiplex PCR; in TCRdb, only in-frame clones are kept and a portion is missing. The sample lists 75,000 to 80,000 clones; about 85% were seen once. This sample is part of a study of blood T cell repertoires in COVID-19. Whole-study context: Sites across the United States, Italy and Spain contributed samples from acute and convalescent COVID-19.

Patients at the Seattle site were enrolled during active infection and followed longitudinally. Germline V gives CDR1 MDHEN, CDR2 SYDVKM. There are 15 residues in the CDR3. The chain links TRBV28 to TRBJ2-5; 11 nucleotides line up with TRBD2. The J call may be wrong; the DNA end is better matched by TRBJ2-7. The sequencing sample was made of peripheral blood. This clonotype was obtained from a man aged 55 to 70 with COVID-19, enrolled during active disease. The CDR3 loop is CASIPSGGHSYEQYF. The CDR3, as DNA: TGTGCCAGCATCCCTAGCGGGGGGCACAGTTACGAGCAGTACTTC.